Described below is a single T cell receptor beta chain sequence and its context. These data belong to a study of T cell responses to AZD1222 COVID-19 vaccine. Profiling relied on immunoSEQ multiplex PCR, and the TCRdb table lists in-frame clones only, not all of them. This sample has 80,000 to 95,000 clones, with nearly 90% found just once. The CDR3 covers 15 residues. V was pared by 0 bases and J by 0 bases, with 0 bases of the junction left unmatched. This receptor was identified in an adult in good health. The chain couples TRBV5-3 to TRBJ2-1; 7 bases are a match to TRBD1. TRBV5-3 is given ORF status, its function remaining uncertain. This material consisted of peripheral blood, taken on day 0 of MenACWY control vaccination. The CDR3 DNA follows: TGTGCCAGAAGCTTGGGACAGGGCTCCTACAATGAGCAGTTCTTC. This encodes CARSLGQGSYNEQFF.